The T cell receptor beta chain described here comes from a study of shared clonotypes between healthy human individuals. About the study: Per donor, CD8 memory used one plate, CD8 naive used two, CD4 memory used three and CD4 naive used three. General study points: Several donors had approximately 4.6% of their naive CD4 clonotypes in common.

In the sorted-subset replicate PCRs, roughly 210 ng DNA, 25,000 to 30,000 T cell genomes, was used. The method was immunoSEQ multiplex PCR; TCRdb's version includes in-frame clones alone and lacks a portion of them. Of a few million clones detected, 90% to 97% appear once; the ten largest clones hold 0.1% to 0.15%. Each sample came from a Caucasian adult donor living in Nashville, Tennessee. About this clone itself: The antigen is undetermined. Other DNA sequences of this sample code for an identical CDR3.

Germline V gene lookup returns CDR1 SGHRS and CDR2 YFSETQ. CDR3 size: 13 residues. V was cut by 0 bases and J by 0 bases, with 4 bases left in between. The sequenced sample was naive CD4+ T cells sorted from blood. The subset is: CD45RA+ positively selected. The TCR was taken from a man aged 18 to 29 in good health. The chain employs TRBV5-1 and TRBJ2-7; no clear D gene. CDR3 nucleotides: TGCGCCAGCAGCTTGGGAATCTCCTACGAGCAGTACTTC. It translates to CASSLGISYEQYF.